This TCR beta chain was sequenced during a study of T cells in Graves' hyperthyroidism and ophthalmopathy. The ends lost 7 bases at V and 0 bases at J; junction bases unmatched: 8. The CDR3 loop spans 15 amino acids. Germline V gene data show CDR1 as MNHNS and CDR2 as SASEGT. Amplified regions were TCR beta CDR3 sequences from RNA transcripts. The TCR CDR3 was amplified in a first-round RT-PCR using the HTBI primer set. In TCRdb, the multiplex PCR reads were re-called with MiXCR into one record per CDR3 protein. This table holds roughly 500,000 distinct CDR3 sequences, about 46% found once. This TCR was recovered from an adult woman with Graves' disease, either hyperthyroidism or ophthalmopathy (not recorded which). V is TRBV6-1 and J is TRBJ2-5; 7 nucleotides align to TRBD1. Material: peripheral blood or thyroid tissue (not recorded which). CDR3 sequence: CASISAGGYQETQYF. The CDR3 region has the DNA TGTGCCAGCATATCGGCAGGGGGATACCAAGAGACCCAGTACTTC.